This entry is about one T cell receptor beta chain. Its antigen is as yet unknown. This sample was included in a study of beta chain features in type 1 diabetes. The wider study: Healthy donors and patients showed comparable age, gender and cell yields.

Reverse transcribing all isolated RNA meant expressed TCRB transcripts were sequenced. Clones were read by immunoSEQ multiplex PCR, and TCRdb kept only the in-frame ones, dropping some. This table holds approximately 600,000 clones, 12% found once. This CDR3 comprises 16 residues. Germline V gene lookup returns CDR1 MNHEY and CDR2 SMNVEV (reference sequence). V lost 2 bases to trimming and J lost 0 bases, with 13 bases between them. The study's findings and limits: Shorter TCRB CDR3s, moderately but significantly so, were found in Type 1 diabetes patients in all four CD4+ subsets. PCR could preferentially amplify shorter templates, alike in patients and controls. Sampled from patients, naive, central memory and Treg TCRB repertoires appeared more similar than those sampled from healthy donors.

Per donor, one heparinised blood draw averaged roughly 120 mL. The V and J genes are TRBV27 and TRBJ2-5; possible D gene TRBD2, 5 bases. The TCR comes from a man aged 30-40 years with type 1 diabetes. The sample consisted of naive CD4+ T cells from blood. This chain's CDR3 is CASSLSWTQHQETQYF. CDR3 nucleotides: TGTGCCAGCAGTTTAAGTTGGACTCAGCACCAAGAGACCCAGTACTTC.